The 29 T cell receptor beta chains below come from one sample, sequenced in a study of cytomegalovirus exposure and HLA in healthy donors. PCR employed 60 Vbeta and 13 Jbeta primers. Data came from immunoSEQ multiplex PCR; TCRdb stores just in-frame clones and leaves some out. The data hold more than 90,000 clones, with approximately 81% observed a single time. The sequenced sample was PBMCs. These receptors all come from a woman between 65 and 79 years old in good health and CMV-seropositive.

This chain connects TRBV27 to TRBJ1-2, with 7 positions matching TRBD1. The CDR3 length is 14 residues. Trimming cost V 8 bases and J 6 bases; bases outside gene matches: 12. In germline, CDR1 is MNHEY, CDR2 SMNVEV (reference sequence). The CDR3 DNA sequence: TGTGCCAGCGGACCAGGGGGACCGAGGGATGGCTACACCTTC. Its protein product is CASGPGGPRDGYTF.

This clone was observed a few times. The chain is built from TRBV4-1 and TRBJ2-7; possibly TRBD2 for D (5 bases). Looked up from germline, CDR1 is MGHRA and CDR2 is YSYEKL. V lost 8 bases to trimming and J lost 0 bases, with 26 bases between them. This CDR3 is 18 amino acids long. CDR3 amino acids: CASSALGLARPYSYEQYF. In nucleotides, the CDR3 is TGCGCCAGCTCCGCTTTAGGATTAGCGCGGCCTTACTCCTACGAGCAGTACTTC.

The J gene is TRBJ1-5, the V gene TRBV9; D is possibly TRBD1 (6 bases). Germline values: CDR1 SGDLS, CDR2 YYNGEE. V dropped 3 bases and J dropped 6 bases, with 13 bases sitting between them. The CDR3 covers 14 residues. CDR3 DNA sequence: TGTGCCAGCAGCGCCCAGGGGAGTCGTCAGCCCCAGCATTTT. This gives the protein CASSAQGSRQPQHF.

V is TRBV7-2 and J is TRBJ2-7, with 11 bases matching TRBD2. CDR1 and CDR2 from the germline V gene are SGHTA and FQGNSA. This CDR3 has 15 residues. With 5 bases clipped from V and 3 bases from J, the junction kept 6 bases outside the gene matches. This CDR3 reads CASSPGTSGNYEQYF. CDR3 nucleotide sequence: TGTGCCAGCAGCCCAGGGACTAGCGGAAACTACGAGCAGTACTTC.

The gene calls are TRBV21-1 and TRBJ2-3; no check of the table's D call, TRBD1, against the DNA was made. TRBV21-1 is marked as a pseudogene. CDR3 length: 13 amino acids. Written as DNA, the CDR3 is TGTGCCAGCGCCACGCAAGGGGGAGATACGCAGTATTTT. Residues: CASATQGGDTQYF.

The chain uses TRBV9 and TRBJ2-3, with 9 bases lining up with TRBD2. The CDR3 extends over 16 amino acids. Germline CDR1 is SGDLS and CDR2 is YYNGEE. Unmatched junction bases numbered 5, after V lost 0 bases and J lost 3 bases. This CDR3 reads CASSVGGGRGTDTQYF. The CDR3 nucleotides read TGTGCCAGCAGCGTAGGTGGCGGGAGGGGAACAGATACGCAGTATTTT. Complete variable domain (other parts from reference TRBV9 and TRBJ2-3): DSGVTQTPKHLITATGQRVTLRCSPRSGDLSVYWYQQSLDQGLQFLIQYYNGEERAKGNILERFSAQQFPDLHSELNLSSLELGDSALYFCASSVGGGRGTDTQYFGPGTRLTVL.

In nucleotides, the CDR3 is TGTGCCAGCAGCTTAGACCCCCCGGTGGCTTTCTTT. Translated, it gives CASSLDPPVAFF. The chain links TRBV7-2 to TRBJ1-1; D unresolved. The length of the CDR3 is 12 residues. CDR1 is SGHTA and CDR2 is FQGNSA in the germline V gene. With 1 base removed from V and 11 bases from J, the gap between germline ends came to 11 bases.

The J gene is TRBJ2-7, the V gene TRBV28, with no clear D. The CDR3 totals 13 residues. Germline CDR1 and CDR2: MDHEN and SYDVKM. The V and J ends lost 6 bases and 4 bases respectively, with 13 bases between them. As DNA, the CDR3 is TGTGCCAGCAGAACCGGTTCAGGATACGAGCAGTACTTC. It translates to CASRTGSGYEQYF.

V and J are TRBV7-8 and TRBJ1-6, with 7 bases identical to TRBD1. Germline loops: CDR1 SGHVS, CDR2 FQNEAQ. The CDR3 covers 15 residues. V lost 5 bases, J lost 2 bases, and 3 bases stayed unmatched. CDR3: CASSPGTAYNSPLHF. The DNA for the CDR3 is TGTGCCAGCAGCCCCGGGACAGCCTATAATTCACCCCTCCACTTT.

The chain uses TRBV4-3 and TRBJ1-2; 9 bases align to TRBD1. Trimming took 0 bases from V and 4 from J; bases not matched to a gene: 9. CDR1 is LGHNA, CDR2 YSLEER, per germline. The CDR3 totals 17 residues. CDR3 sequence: CASSQDFGWDRAYGYTF. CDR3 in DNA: TGCGCCAGCAGCCAAGATTTTGGATGGGACAGGGCCTATGGCTACACCTTC.

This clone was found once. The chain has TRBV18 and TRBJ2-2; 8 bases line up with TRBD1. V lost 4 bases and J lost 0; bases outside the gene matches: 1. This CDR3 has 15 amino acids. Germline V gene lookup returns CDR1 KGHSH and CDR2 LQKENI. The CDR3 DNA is TGTGCCAGCTCACAACAGGGGGCGAACACCGGGGAGCTGTTTTTT. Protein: CASSQQGANTGELFF.

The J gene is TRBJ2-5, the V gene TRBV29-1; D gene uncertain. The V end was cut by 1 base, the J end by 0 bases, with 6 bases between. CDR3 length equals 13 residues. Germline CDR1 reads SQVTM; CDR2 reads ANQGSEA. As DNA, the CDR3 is TGCAGCGTTGAAGGGCGGAACCAAGAGACCCAGTACTTC. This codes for CSVEGRNQETQYF.

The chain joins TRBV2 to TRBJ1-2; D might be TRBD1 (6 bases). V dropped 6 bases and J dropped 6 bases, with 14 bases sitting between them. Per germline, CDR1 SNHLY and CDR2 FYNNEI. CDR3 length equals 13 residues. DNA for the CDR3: TGTGCCAGCAGAGGACAGTCAACCAATGGCTACACCTTC. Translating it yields CASRGQSTNGYTF.

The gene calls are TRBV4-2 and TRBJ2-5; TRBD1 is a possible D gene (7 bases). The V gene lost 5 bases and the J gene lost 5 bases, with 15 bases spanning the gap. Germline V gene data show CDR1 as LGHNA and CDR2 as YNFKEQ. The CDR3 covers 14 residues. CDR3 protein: CASSFRTGGETQYF. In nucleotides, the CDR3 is TGTGCCAGCAGCTTCCGGACAGGAGGGGAGACCCAGTACTTC.

DNA of the CDR3: TGTGCCAGTTGGACAGGGAAGATTGAGACCCAGTACTTC. As protein: CASWTGKIETQYF. V and J are TRBV6-5 and TRBJ2-5; 8 nucleotides align to TRBD1. CDR3 length: 13 amino acids. V was clipped by 9 bases and J by 5 bases; unmatched bases: 8. CDR1 is MNHEY and CDR2 is SVGAGI in the germline V gene.

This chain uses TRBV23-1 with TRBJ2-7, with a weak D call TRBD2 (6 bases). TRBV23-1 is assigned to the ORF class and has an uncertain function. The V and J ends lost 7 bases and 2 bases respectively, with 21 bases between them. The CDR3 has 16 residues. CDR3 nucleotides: TGCGCCAGCACCTGTTCAGGTCTGCGGGGTACCTACGAGCAGTACTTC. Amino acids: CASTCSGLRGTYEQYF.

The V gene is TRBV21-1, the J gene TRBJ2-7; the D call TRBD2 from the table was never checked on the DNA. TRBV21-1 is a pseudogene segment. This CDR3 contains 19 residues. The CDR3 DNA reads TGTGCCAGCACCCAGGGGTGGACCCGACTAGCGGGAGGCCCCTACGAGCAGTACTTC. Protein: CASTQGWTRLAGGPYEQYF.

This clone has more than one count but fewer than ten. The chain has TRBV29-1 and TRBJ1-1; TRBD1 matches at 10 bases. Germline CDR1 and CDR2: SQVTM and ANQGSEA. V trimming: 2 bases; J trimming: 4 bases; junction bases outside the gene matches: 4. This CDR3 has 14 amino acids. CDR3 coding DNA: TGCAGCGTTGAATACGACAGGGGGCCCACTGAAGCTTTCTTT. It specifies CSVEYDRGPTEAFF. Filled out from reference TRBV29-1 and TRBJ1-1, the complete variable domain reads SAVISQKPSRDICQRGTSLTIQCQVDSQVTMMFWYRQQPGQSLTLIATANQGSEATYESGFVIDKFPISRPNLTFSTLTVSNMSPEDSSIYLCSVEYDRGPTEAFFGQGTRLTVV.

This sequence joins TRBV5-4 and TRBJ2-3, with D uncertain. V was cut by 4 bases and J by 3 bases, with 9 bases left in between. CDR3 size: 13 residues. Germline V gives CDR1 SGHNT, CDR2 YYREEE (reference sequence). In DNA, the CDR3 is TGTGCCAGCAGCCCCGAGTTAACAGATACGCAGTATTTT. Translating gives CASSPELTDTQYF.

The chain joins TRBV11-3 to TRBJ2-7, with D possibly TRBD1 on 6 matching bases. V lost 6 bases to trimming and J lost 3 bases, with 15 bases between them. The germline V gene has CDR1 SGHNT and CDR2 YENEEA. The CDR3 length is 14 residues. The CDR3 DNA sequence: TGTGCCAGCAGGGAAACAGGGACCCGCTACGAGCAGTACTTC. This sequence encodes CASRETGTRYEQYF.

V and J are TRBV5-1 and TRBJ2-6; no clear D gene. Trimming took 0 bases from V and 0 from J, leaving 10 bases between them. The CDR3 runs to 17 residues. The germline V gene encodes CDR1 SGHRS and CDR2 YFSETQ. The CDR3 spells CASSLVGTHSGANVLTF. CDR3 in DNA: TGCGCCAGCAGCTTGGTTGGCACACACTCTGGGGCCAACGTCCTGACTTTC.

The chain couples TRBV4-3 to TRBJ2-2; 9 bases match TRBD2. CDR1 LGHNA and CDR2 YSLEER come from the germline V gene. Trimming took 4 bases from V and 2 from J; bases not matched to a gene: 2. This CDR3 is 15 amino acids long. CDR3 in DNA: TGCGCCAGCAGCCGGACTAGCGTAAACACCGGGGAGCTGTTTTTT. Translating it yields CASSRTSVNTGELFF.

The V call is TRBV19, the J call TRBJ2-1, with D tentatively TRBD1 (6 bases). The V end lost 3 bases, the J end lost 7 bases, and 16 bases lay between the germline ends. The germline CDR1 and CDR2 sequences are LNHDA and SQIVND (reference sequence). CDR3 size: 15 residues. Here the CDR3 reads CASSIAQGQRNEQFF. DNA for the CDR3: TGTGCCAGTAGTATCGCTCAGGGACAAAGAAATGAGCAGTTCTTC.

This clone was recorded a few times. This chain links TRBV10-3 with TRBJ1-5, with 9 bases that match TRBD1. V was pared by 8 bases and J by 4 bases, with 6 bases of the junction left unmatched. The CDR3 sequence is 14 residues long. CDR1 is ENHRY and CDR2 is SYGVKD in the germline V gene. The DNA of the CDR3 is TGTGCCATCTGGATGGGGACAGGGAATCAGCCCCAGCATTTT. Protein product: CAIWMGTGNQPQHF.

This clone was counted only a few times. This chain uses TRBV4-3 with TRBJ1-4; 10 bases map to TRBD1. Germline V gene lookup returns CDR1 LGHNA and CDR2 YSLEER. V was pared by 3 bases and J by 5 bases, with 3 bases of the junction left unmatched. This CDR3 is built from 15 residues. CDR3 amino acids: CASSQEGQGNEKLFF. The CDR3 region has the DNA TGCGCCAGCAGCCAGGAGGGACAGGGGAATGAAAAACTGTTTTTT.

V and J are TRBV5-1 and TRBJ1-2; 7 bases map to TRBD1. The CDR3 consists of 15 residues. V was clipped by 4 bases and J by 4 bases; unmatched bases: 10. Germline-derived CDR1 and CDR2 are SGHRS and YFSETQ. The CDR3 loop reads CASSLRQGPSYGYTF. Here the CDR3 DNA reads TGCGCCAGCAGCCTAAGACAGGGCCCCTCCTATGGCTACACCTTC.

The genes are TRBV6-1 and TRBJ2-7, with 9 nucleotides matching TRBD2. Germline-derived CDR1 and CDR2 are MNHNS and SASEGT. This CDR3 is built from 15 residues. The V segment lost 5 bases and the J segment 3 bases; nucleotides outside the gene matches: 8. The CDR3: CASSPRLADIYEQYF. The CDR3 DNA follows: TGTGCCAGCAGTCCAAGACTAGCGGATATCTACGAGCAGTACTTC.

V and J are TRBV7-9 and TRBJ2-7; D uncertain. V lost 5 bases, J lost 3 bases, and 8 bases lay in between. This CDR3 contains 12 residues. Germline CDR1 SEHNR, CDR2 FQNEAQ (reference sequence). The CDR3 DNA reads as TGTGCCAGCAGCCCCATCAGCTACGAGCAGTACTTC. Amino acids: CASSPISYEQYF.

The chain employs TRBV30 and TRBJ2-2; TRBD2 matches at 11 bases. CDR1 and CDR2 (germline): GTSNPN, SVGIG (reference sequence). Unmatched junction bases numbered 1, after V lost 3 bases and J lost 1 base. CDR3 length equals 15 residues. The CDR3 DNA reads TGTGCCTGGAGGGGGACTAGCGGGAACACCGGGGAGCTGTTTTTT. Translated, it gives CAWRGTSGNTGELFF.